This TCR beta chain was recorded in a study of early T cells in non-severe SARS-CoV-2 infection. Whole-study context: Sequencing of unsorted whole blood was done on bulk RNA, leaving chains unpaired.

As part of library construction, unique molecular identifiers were attached to individual cDNA molecules. TCRdb re-derived calls from the 5' RACE reads in MiXCR, one entry per CDR3 protein. The data show about 66,000 distinct CDR3 sequences, 13% seen once. This clonotype was seen at least ten times. Antigen specificity is unknown. Study-wide points: Reliance on VDJdb matching favored anti-spike CD8 responses; private and CD4 specificities were missed.

The material sequenced was whole blood. This clonotype was obtained from an adult who was a healthcare worker with PCR-confirmed SARS-CoV-2 infection or an uninfected control (not recorded which).

CDR3 sequence: CASSLDAGGSYEQYF. DNA for the CDR3: TGTGCCAGCAGCTTGGATGCAGGGGGCTCTTACGAGCAGTACTTC. The chain is built from TRBV5-5 and TRBJ2-7; 8 nucleotides align to TRBD1. Germline lookup yields CDR1 SGHKS and CDR2 YYEKEE (reference sequence). The V and J ends lost 0 bases and 4 bases, in that order; junction bases with no gene match: 6. CDR3 length: 15 residues.